The clone carrying this T cell receptor beta chain was found a few times. What it recognizes is unknown. The use of a sample-barcoded 5' primer and a J-beta primer mix characterized a second PCR of 7 to 11 cycles. Using its own MiXCR run on the 5' RACE reads, TCRdb lists one record per CDR3 protein. This sample carries over 1,500,000 distinct CDR3 sequences, about 39% of them seen once, and the ten largest clones take under 25%. Around 9 milliliters of peripheral blood were drawn from each donor into EDTA-treated tubes. Trimming removed 2 bases from V and 1 base from J, with 19 bases in between. This CDR3 spans 18 amino acids. Germline V gene data show CDR1 as PRHDT and CDR2 as FYEKMQ (reference sequence). The sample is drawn from a study of blood T cells in healthy people across ages. Across the study: About one barcoded TCR beta cDNA was captured per two T cells.

General observations from the study: Naive CD4+ cell counts and diversity both ran higher in long-lived than in aged donors. It was found that TCR beta diversity correlated strongly with the percentage of naive T cells.

What was sequenced was blood. This receptor was obtained from a human donor in good health. This chain uses TRBV13 with TRBJ2-3; TRBD1 or TRBD2 may be the D gene (5 bases each). CDR3 nucleotide sequence: TGTGCCAGCAGCTTACTGGGTTTCCGACGGGACCGCACAGATACGCAGTATTTT. Translation gives CASSLLGFRRDRTDTQYF.